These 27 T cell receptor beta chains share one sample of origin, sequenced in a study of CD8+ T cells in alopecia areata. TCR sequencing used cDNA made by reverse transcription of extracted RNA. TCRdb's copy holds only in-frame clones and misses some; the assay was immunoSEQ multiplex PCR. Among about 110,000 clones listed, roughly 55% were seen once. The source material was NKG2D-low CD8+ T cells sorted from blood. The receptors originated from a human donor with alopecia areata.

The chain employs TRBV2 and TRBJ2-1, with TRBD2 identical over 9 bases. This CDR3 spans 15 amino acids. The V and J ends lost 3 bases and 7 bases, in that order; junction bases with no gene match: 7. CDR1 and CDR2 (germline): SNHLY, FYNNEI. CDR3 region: CASSEGREGRNEQFF. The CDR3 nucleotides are TGTGCCAGCAGTGAGGGGCGGGAGGGGAGGAATGAGCAGTTCTTC.

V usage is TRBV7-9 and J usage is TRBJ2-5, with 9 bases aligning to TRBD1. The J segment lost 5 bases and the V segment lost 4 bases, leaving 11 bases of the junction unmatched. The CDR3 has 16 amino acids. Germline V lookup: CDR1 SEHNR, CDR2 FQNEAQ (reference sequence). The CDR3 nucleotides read TGTGCCAGCAGCTGGGAACAGGGGGCTGATCGGGAGACCCAGTACTTC. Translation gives CASSWEQGADRETQYF. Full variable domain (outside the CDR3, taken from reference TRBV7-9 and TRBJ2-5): DTGVSQNPRHKITKRGQNVTFRCDPISEHNRLYWYRQTLGQGPEFLTYFQNEAQLEKSRLLSDRFSAERPKGSFSTLEIQRTEQGDSAMYLCASSWEQGADRETQYFGPGTRLLVL.

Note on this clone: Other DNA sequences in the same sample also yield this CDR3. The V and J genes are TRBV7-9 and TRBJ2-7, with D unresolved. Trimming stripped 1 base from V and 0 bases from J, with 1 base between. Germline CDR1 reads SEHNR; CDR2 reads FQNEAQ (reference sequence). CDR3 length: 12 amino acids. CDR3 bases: TGTGCCAGCAGCTTAGGCTCCTACGAGCAGTACTTC. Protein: CASSLGSYEQYF.

The CDR3 protein is CASSSDRGNADTQYF. CDR3 nucleotide sequence: TGCGCCAGCAGCTCGGACAGGGGTAATGCAGATACGCAGTATTTT. The V gene is TRBV5-1, the J gene TRBJ2-3; 9 nucleotides agree with TRBD1. J was trimmed by 4 bases and V by 3 bases; bases with no gene match: 6. The CDR3 is 15 amino acids. Germline V gene lookup returns CDR1 SGHRS and CDR2 YFSETQ.

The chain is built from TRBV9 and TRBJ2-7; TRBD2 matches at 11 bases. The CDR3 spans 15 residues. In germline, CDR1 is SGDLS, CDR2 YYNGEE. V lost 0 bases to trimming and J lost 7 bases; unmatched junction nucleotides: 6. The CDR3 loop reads CASSVGLAGSGEQYF. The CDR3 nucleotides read TGTGCCAGCAGCGTAGGACTAGCGGGATCGGGAGAGCAGTACTTC.

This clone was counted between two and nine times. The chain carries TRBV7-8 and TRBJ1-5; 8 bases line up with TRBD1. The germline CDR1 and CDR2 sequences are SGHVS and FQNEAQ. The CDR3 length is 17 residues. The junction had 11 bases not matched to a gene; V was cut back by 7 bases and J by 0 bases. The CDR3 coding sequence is TGTGCCAGCACCCGTGGACAGGGTGGTATTAGCAATCAGCCCCAGCATTTT. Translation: CASTRGQGGISNQPQHF.

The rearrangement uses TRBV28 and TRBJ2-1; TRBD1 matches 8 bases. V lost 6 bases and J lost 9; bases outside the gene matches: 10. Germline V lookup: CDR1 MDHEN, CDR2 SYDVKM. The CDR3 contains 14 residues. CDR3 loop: CASSGQGLNREQFF. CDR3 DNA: TGTGCCAGCAGCGGACAGGGTCTCAATCGTGAGCAGTTCTTC.

The chain's CDR3 is CASSPNGRLAGNTDTQYF. In DNA form, the CDR3 reads TGTGCCAGCAGCCCCAATGGACGACTAGCGGGAAACACAGATACGCAGTATTTT. The rearrangement uses TRBV2 and TRBJ2-3, with TRBD2 matching over 11 bases. The V gene end was trimmed by 6 bases and the J gene end by 2 bases; junction bases not matched to a gene: 13. CDR1 is SNHLY, CDR2 FYNNEI, per germline. This CDR3 is built from 18 residues.

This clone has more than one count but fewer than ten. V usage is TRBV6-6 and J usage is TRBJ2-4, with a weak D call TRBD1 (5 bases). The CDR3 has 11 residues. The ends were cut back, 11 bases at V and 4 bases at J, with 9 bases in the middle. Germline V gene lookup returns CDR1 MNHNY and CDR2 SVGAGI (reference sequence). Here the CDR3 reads CAAGAKNIQYF. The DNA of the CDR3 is TGTGCCGCTGGGGCGAAAAACATTCAGTACTTC.

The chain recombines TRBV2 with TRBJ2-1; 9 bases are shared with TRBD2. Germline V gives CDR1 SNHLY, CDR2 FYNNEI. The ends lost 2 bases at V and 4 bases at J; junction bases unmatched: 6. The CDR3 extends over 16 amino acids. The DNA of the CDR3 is TGTGCCAGCAGTGAATTGGCGGGAGGGCTGTACAATGAGCAGTTCTTC. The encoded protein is CASSELAGGLYNEQFF.

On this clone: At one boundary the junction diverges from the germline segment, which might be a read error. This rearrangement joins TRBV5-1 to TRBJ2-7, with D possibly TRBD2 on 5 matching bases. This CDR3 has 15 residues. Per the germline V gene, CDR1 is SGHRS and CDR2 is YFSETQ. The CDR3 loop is CASSQTPGGSNEQYF. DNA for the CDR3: TGCGCCAGCAGCCAAACCCCAGGAGGCTCCAACGAGCAGTACTTC.

Here the CDR3 reads CATPRGQFF. CDR3 sequence (DNA): TGTGCCACCCCCAGGGGGCAGTTCTTC. This chain links TRBV6-1 with TRBJ2-1; TRBD1 is a possible D gene (6 bases). Trimming shortened V by 10 bases and J by 12 bases, and 10 bases separated the two germline ends. The CDR3 covers 9 residues. The germline gives CDR1 MNHNS, CDR2 SASEGT.

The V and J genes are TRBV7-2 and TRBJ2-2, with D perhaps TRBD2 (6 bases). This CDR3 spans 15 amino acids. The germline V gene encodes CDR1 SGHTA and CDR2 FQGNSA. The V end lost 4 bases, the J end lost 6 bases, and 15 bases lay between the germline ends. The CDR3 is CASSWGTPSAGELFF. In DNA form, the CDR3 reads TGTGCCAGCAGCTGGGGGACTCCTTCTGCCGGGGAGCTGTTTTTT.

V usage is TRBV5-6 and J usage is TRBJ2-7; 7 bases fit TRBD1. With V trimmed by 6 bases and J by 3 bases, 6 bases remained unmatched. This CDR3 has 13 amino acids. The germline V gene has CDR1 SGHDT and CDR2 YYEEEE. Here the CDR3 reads CASKPQGDYEQYF. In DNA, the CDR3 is TGTGCCAGCAAGCCTCAGGGGGACTACGAGCAGTACTTC. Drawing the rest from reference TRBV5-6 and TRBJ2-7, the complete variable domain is DAGVTQSPTHLIKTRGQQVTLRCSPKSGHDTVSWYQQALGQGPQFIFQYYEEEERQRGNFPDRFSGHQFPNYSSELNVNALLLGDSALYLCASKPQGDYEQYFGPGTRLTVT.

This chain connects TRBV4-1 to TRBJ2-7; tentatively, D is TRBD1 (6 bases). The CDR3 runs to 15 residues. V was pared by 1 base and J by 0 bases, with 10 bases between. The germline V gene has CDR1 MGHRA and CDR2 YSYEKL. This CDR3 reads CASSQVGDNSYEQYF. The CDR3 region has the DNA TGCGCCAGCAGCCAAGTAGGGGACAACTCCTACGAGCAGTACTTC.

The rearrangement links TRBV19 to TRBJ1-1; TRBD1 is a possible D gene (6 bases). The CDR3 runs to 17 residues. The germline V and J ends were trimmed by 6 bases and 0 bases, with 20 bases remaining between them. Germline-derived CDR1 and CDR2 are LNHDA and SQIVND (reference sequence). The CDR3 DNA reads TGTGCCAGTAGAATACATGGTGGGGGCAGGGTGAACACTGAAGCTTTCTTT. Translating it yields CASRIHGGGRVNTEAFF.

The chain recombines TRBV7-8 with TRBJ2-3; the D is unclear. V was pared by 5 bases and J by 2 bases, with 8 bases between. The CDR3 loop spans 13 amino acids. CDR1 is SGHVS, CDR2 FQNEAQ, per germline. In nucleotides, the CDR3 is TGTGCCAGCAGCCTCGGAACCACAGATACGCAGTATTTT. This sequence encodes CASSLGTTDTQYF.

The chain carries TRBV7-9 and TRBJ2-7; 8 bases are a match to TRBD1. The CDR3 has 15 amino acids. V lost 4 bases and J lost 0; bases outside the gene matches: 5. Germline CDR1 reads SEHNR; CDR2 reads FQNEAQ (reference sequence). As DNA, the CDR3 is TGTGCCAGCAGCTCCGGGACAGGACTCTCCTACGAGCAGTACTTC. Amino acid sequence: CASSSGTGLSYEQYF.

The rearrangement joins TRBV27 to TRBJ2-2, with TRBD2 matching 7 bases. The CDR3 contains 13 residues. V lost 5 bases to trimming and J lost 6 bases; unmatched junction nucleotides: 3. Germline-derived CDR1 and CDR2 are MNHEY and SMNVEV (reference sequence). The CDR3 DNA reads TGTGCCAGCAGTCCAGGACTAGCCGGGGAGCTGTTTTTT. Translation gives CASSPGLAGELFF.

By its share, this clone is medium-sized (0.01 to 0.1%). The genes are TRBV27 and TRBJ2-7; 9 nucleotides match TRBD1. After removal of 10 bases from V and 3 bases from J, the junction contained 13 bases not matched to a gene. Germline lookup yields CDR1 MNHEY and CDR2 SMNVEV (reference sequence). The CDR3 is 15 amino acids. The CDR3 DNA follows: TGTGCCACACGGACAGGGGCGGGAAATCTCTACGAGCAGTACTTC. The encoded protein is CATRTGAGNLYEQYF.

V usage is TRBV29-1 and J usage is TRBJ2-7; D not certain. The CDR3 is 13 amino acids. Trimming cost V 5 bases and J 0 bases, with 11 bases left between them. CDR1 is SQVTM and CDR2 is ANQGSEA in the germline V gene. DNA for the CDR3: TGCAGCGTTCTCCCATCGGACTCCTACGAGCAGTACTTC. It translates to CSVLPSDSYEQYF.

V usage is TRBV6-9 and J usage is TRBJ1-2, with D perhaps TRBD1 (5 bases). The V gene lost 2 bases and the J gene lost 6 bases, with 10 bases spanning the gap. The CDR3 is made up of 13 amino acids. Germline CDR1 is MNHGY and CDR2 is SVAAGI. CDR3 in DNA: TGTGCCAGCAGTTATGGAGGGGTACATGGCTACACCTTC. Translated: CASSYGGVHGYTF.

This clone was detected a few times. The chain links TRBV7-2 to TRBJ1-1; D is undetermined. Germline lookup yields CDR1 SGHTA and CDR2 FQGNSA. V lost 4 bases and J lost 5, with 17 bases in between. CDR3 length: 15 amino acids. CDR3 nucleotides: TGTGCCAGCAGCTCCGAGACGCTTTTCGGGACTGAAGCTTTCTTT. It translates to CASSSETLFGTEAFF.

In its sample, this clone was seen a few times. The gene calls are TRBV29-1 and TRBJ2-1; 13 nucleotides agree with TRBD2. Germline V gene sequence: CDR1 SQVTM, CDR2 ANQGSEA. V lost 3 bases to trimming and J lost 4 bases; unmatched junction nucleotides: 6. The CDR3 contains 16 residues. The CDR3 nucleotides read TGCAGCGTTGATGGCGGGACTAGCGGGAATTACAATGAGCAGTTCTTC. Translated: CSVDGGTSGNYNEQFF.

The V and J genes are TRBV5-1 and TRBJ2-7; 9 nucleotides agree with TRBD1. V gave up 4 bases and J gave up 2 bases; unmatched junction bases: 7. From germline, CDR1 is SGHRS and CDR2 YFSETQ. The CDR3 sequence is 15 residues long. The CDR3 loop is CASSTRTGDTYEQYF. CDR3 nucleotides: TGCGCCAGCAGCACAAGGACAGGGGACACCTACGAGCAGTACTTC.

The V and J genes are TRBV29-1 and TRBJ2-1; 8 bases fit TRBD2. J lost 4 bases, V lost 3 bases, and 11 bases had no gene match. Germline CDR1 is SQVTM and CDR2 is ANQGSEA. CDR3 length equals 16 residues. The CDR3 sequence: CSVDSPLAGLYNEQFF. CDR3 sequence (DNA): TGCAGCGTTGATTCCCCTCTAGCGGGCCTTTACAATGAGCAGTTCTTC.

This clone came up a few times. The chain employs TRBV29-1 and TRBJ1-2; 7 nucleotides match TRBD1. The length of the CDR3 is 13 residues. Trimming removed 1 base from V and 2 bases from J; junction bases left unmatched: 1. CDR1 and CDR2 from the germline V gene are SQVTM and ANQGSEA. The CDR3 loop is CSVEGDRNYGYTF. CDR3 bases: TGCAGCGTTGAAGGGGACAGAAACTATGGCTACACCTTC.